This entry lists 29 T cell receptor beta chains sequenced from one sample in a study of blood T cell repertoires in COVID-19. Method: immunoSEQ multiplex PCR; TCRdb's copy keeps in-frame clones and lacks some. The table has about 230,000 clones, more than 75% seen once; the top ten hold around a tenth. The sample taken for sequencing was peripheral blood. These receptor sequences come from a man aged 50 to 60 with COVID-19, enrolled during active disease.

V gene TRBV2 combines with J gene TRBJ1-6, with 8 bases aligning to TRBD1. Germline V gene lookup returns CDR1 SNHLY and CDR2 FYNNEI. J lost 4 bases, V lost 3 bases, and 2 bases had no gene match. The CDR3 runs to 15 residues. The CDR3 coding sequence is TGTGCCAGCAGTGAGACAGGGGATTATAATTCACCCCTCCACTTT. Its protein is CASSETGDYNSPLHF.

The chain has TRBV2 and TRBJ2-7; D is unresolved. The V gene lost 2 bases and the J gene lost 4 bases, with 3 bases spanning the gap. The CDR3 spans 11 residues. Germline loops: CDR1 SNHLY, CDR2 FYNNEI. This CDR3 reads CASSEIYEQYF. The CDR3 nucleotides read TGTGCCAGCAGTGAAATATACGAGCAGTACTTC.

Here the CDR3 DNA reads TGCGCCAGCAGTGGCGGACAGGCGCCCTACAATGAGCAGTTCTTC. Translation gives CASSGGQAPYNEQFF. V usage is TRBV10-1 and J usage is TRBJ2-1, with 7 nucleotides matching TRBD1. Germline V gives CDR1 WNHNN, CDR2 SYGVQD (reference sequence). There are 15 residues in the CDR3. The V and J ends lost 4 bases and 2 bases, in that order; junction bases with no gene match: 5.

J is TRBJ1-6 and V is TRBV6-2 or TRBV6-3; 7 bases are shared with TRBD1. Germline values: CDR1 MNHEY, CDR2 SVGEGT. The CDR3 has 16 residues. V was clipped by 5 bases and J by 6 bases; unmatched bases: 10. CDR3 coding DNA: TGTGCCAGCAGTCACCGAGGGACAGCAACTAATTCACCCCTCCACTTT. This gives the protein CASSHRGTATNSPLHF.

The CDR3 DNA sequence: TGTGCCAGCAGCTTCACCTACTCTGGAAACACCATATATTTT. It codes for CASSFTYSGNTIYF. V usage is TRBV7-2 and J usage is TRBJ1-3; D is unresolved. The V and J ends lost 3 bases and 0 bases respectively, with 6 bases between them. The CDR3 is made up of 14 amino acids. Germline V gene sequence: CDR1 SGHTA, CDR2 FQGNSA.

This chain links TRBV5-1 with TRBJ2-7; TRBD2 matches 13 bases. The CDR3 extends over 16 amino acids. J gave up 3 bases and V 4 bases, and 7 bases lay outside the gene matches. CDR1 and CDR2 (germline): SGHRS, YFSETQ. CDR3 bases: TGCGCCAGCAGCCTCGGACTAGCGGGAGTGCTCTACGAGCAGTACTTC. The encoded protein is CASSLGLAGVLYEQYF.

The chain recombines TRBV24-1 with TRBJ2-1; tentatively, D is TRBD1 (6 bases). V was pared by 9 bases and J by 8 bases, with 19 bases between. The CDR3 sequence is 14 residues long. Germline lookup yields CDR1 KGHDR and CDR2 SFDVKD. The CDR3 region has the DNA TGTGCCACCTGTCCGGACCCTAAGGGGGATGAGCAGTTCTTC. Encoded protein: CATCPDPKGDEQFF.

This rearrangement joins TRBV29-1 to TRBJ1-6; D may be TRBD1 (5 bases). In germline, CDR1 is SQVTM, CDR2 ANQGSEA. This CDR3 region has 14 residues. Trimming left V 5 bases short and J 5 bases short, with 13 bases between. In nucleotides, the CDR3 is TGCAGCGTTAATGGCGGGGACCATAATTCACCCCTCCACTTT. Amino acids: CSVNGGDHNSPLHF.

Many counts were recorded for this clone. The chain is built from TRBV27 and TRBJ2-1; 9 bases match TRBD1. Germline V gene sequence: CDR1 MNHEY, CDR2 SMNVEV (reference sequence). Trimming cost V 5 bases and J 2 bases; bases outside gene matches: 10. The CDR3 loop spans 17 amino acids. CDR3 DNA sequence: TGTGCCAGCAGTCGACGGGACAGGGCTGCCCCCTACAATGAGCAGTTCTTC. Translating it yields CASSRRDRAAPYNEQFF.

This clone came up a few times. The chain carries TRBV4-3 and TRBJ2-7; TRBD1 aligns across 8 bases. Trimming at V came to 0 bases and at J to 2 bases, leaving 6 bases not matched to a gene. Germline values: CDR1 LGHNA, CDR2 YSLEER. The CDR3 consists of 16 residues. The CDR3 is CASSQDVGQVAYEQYF. Written as DNA, the CDR3 is TGCGCCAGCAGCCAAGATGTGGGACAGGTAGCCTACGAGCAGTACTTC.

A single count supports this clone. This chain uses TRBV5-1 with TRBJ2-1; 7 bases match TRBD1. Germline CDR1 and CDR2: SGHRS and YFSETQ. The CDR3 consists of 15 residues. Trimming at V came to 4 bases and at J to 5 bases, leaving 9 bases not matched to a gene. Written as DNA, the CDR3 is TGCGCCAGCAGCCCGACAGGGTTACCTAACAATGAGCAGTTCTTC. Translating it yields CASSPTGLPNNEQFF.

The J gene is TRBJ2-7, the V gene TRBV6-2 or TRBV6-3; D may be TRBD1 (5 bases). This CDR3 region has 17 residues. Deletions cut 5 bases from V and 3 bases from J, with 23 bases between. CDR1 is MNHEY, CDR2 SVGEGT, per germline. CDR3 nucleotide sequence: TGTGCCAGCAGTAAGCCCCTCGCCAGGGCTCACAACTACGAGCAGTACTTC. Translating gives CASSKPLARAHNYEQYF.

The chain uses TRBV10-3 and TRBJ2-2; D unresolved. Germline CDR1 ENHRY, CDR2 SYGVKD. The CDR3 is made up of 16 amino acids. V was trimmed by 0 bases and J by 1 base, leaving 9 bases between them. DNA for the CDR3: TGTGCCATCAGTGAGTCTGGAGCTCTGAACACCGGGGAGCTGTTTTTT. Residues: CAISESGALNTGELFF.

The chain links TRBV5-6 to TRBJ2-2, with D perhaps matching TRBD2 (6 bases). V dropped 4 bases and J dropped 4 bases, with 17 bases sitting between them. CDR1 and CDR2 (germline): SGHDT, YYEEEE. This CDR3 spans 16 amino acids. This chain's CDR3 is CASSTVADIPTGELFF. CDR3 in DNA: TGTGCCAGCAGCACTGTAGCGGACATTCCCACCGGGGAGCTGTTTTTT.

This chain links TRBV3-1 (or the pseudogene TRBV3-2) with TRBJ2-4; 13 positions agree with TRBD2. V was clipped by 2 bases and J by 1 base; unmatched bases: 8. The CDR3 runs 19 residues. Germline CDR1 reads LGHDT; CDR2 reads YNNKEL (reference sequence). CDR3 bases: TGTGCCAGCAGCCAATACCGGACTAGCGGGGGCAGCGCCAAAAACATTCAGTACTTC. This gives the protein CASSQYRTSGGSAKNIQYF.

The rearrangement uses TRBV10-3 and TRBJ2-7; tentative D call: TRBD1 (6 bases). Germline V gene data show CDR1 as ENHRY and CDR2 as SYGVKD. This CDR3 is 15 amino acids long. Deletions cut 6 bases from V and 0 bases from J, with 15 bases between. As DNA, the CDR3 is TGTGCCATCAGGACGGGGCAGGGGCTCTCCTACGAGCAGTACTTC. Its translation is CAIRTGQGLSYEQYF.

A single count supports this clone. The CDR3 loop reads CASSWVAGQGFGQYF. The CDR3 bases are TGTGCCAGCAGCTGGGTGGCGGGACAGGGGTTTGGGCAGTACTTC. V and J are TRBV27 and TRBJ2-7; TRBD1 matches at 10 bases. Germline V CDR1 and CDR2: MNHEY, SMNVEV (reference sequence). The CDR3 runs 15 residues. V shed 6 bases and J 9 bases; nucleotides not matched to a gene: 14.

The rearrangement joins TRBV7-5 to TRBJ1-5; no check of the table's D call, TRBD1, against the DNA was made. TRBV7-5 is flagged as a pseudogene. This CDR3 is built from 15 residues. The CDR3 protein is CVRSTPDRLGQPQHF. The CDR3 DNA sequence: TGTGTCAGAAGCACGCCGGACAGGCTCGGTCAGCCCCAGCATTTT.

The V gene is TRBV6-5, the J gene TRBJ2-7; D might be TRBD1 (6 bases). Germline-derived CDR1 and CDR2 are MNHEY and SVGAGI. Between the trimmed V and J ends, which lost 8 bases and 2 bases, there was a span of 10 bases. There are 12 residues in the CDR3. Here the CDR3 reads CASRDIAYEQYF. The CDR3, as DNA: TGTGCCAGCCGGGACATCGCCTACGAGCAGTACTTC.

The chain joins TRBV21-1 to TRBJ2-7; TRBD2, the D gene given by the table, was not confirmed from the DNA. TRBV21-1 is a listed pseudogene. CDR3 size: 12 residues. The DNA of the CDR3 is TGTGCCAGCAGCAAACTAGCATACGAGCAGTACTTC. Its translation is CASSKLAYEQYF.

The chain recombines TRBV5-4 with TRBJ1-1, with unresolved D. Trimming removed 0 bases at V and 1 base at J, with 7 bases between. The CDR3 loop spans 14 amino acids. In germline, CDR1 is SGHNT, CDR2 YYREEE (reference sequence). The CDR3 sequence is CASSLVTQNTEAFF. The DNA for the CDR3 is TGTGCCAGCAGCTTGGTCACTCAGAACACTGAAGCTTTCTTT.

This rearrangement joins TRBV12-3 or TRBV12-4 to TRBJ2-1; D might be TRBD1 (5 bases). CDR3 length: 13 amino acids. Trimming removed 4 bases from V and 5 bases from J, with 9 bases in between. In DNA form, the CDR3 reads TGTGCCAGCAGTTCCGGACAAAACAATGAGCAGTTCTTC. It is translated as CASSSGQNNEQFF.

This chain uses TRBV15 with TRBJ2-1; 10 nucleotides line up with TRBD2. V was clipped by 1 base and J by 7 bases; unmatched bases: 10. The CDR3 spans 17 residues. Germline lookup yields CDR1 LNHNV and CDR2 YYDKDF (reference sequence). CDR3 loop: CATSRGLSGGAGNEQFF. In DNA, the CDR3 is TGTGCCACCAGCAGAGGTCTAAGCGGGGGGGCCGGGAATGAGCAGTTCTTC.

Here the CDR3 reads CASSRGTATNEKLFF. DNA of the CDR3: TGTGCCAGCAGTCGAGGGACAGCCACGAATGAAAAACTGTTTTTT. J is TRBJ1-4 and V is TRBV28; TRBD1 aligns across 7 bases. The trim removed 5 bases at V and 5 bases at J, leaving 8 bases unmatched. Germline loops: CDR1 MDHEN, CDR2 SYDVKM. This CDR3 has 15 amino acids.

This clone was detected once. The rearrangement links TRBV25-1 to TRBJ2-5; 10 nucleotides line up with TRBD1. Germline assignment: CDR1 MGHDK and CDR2 SYGVNS. The CDR3 runs 16 residues. Trimming at V came to 3 bases and at J to 0 bases, leaving 4 bases not matched to a gene. For the CDR3, the DNA is TGTGCCAGCAGTGATACCGGGACAGGGGACCAAGAGACCCAGTACTTC. Translated: CASSDTGTGDQETQYF.

This clone has only a few counts. Different DNA sequences within this sample yield the same CDR3. The V gene is TRBV6-5, the J gene TRBJ2-7, with no clear D. V lost 2 bases to trimming and J lost 3 bases, with 2 bases between them. The CDR3 is 11 residues long. Germline V gives CDR1 MNHEY, CDR2 SVGAGI. CDR3 amino acids: CASSYRYEQYF. CDR3 DNA: TGTGCCAGCAGTTACCGCTACGAGCAGTACTTC.

J is TRBJ2-7 and V is TRBV7-2; 9 nucleotides match TRBD1. V gave up 0 bases and J gave up 2 bases; unmatched junction bases: 2. Looked up from germline, CDR1 is SGHTA and CDR2 is FQGNSA. The CDR3 is made up of 15 amino acids. This CDR3 is CASSLAGQGTYEQYF. In DNA, the CDR3 is TGTGCCAGCAGCTTAGCCGGACAGGGGACCTACGAGCAGTACTTC.

This clone appeared once. The chain joins TRBV5-8 to TRBJ1-1; the D is unclear. Per germline, CDR1 SGHTS and CDR2 YDEGEE. CDR3 length equals 13 residues. Between the trimmed V and J ends, which lost 0 bases and 6 bases, there was a span of 9 bases. Here the CDR3 DNA reads TGTGCCAGCAGCTTGGGAACGCGGGCTGAAGCTTTCTTT. Translated, it gives CASSLGTRAEAFF.

V and J are TRBV7-2 and TRBJ2-3; TRBD2 aligns across 10 bases. V was pared by 0 bases and J by 4 bases, with 7 bases of the junction left unmatched. CDR1 and CDR2 (germline): SGHTA, FQGNSA. The CDR3 has 17 amino acids. The DNA of the CDR3 is TGTGCCAGCAGCTTAGCGCGAGCGGGGGGGGTGGCAGATACGCAGTATTTT. It encodes CASSLARAGGVADTQYF. Filled out from reference TRBV7-2 and TRBJ2-3, the complete variable domain reads GAGVSQSPSNKVTEKGKDVELRCDPISGHTALYWYRQSLGQGLEFLIYFQGNSAPDKSGLPSDRFSAERTGGSVSTLTIQRTQQEDSAVYLCASSLARAGGVADTQYFGPGTRLTVL.